The 23 T cell receptor beta chains in this list originate from one sample, sequenced in a study of CD4 and CD8 cells across lung adenocarcinoma regions. One entry per CDR3 protein results from TCRdb running MiXCR on the PCR reads. The table includes about 25,000 distinct CDR3 sequences, more than 45% detected once. The source material was CD8+ T cells from the center of a lung tumor. Every receptor here comes from a male donor with lung adenocarcinoma. The CD4 and CD8 labels of this study may be unreliable.

This clonotype was counted only a few times. This chain connects TRBV25-1 to TRBJ2-3, with a possible D match to TRBD2 (6 bases). V was shortened by 5 bases and J by 5 bases, with 14 bases between the two germline ends. The CDR3 is made up of 14 amino acids. In germline, CDR1 is MGHDK, CDR2 SYGVNS. The CDR3 DNA reads as TGTGCCAGCAGTATCCGGGAGCCAGGAGATACGCAGTATTTT. Translation gives CASSIREPGDTQYF.

Concerning this clonotype itself: Compared with germline, one end of the junction differs, possibly owing to a read error. In nucleotides, the CDR3 is TGTGCCGGTAGGAGCAGGGATACGCAGTTCTTT. As protein: CAGRSRDTQFF. The V gene is TRBV10-3, the J gene TRBJ2-1; maybe TRBD1 (5 bases). The CDR3 has 11 amino acids. Germline assignment: CDR1 ENHRY and CDR2 SYGVKD.

Comments on this clonotype: The germline gene is not matched at one end of the junction; a read error may be the cause. J is TRBJ2-3 and V is TRBV6-1; no definite D call. Germline values: CDR1 MNHNS, CDR2 SASEGT. The CDR3 runs 15 residues. The CDR3 spells CARGNGGREQDTQYF. CDR3 nucleotides: TGTGCCAGGGGCAACGGCGGACGAGAGCAAGATACGCAGTACTTT.

This clonotype turned up a few times. The rearrangement links TRBV3-1 to TRBJ2-3; 8 nucleotides line up with TRBD2. This CDR3 has 12 residues. J gave up 8 bases and V 6 bases, and 4 bases lay outside the gene matches. CDR1 and CDR2 from the germline V gene are LGHDT and YNNKEL (reference sequence). The CDR3 nucleotides read TGTGCCAGCAGTCCCGCGGGGGGTACGCAGTATTTT. Its protein product is CASSPAGGTQYF.

With regard to this clonotype: At one boundary the junction diverges from the germline segment, which might be a read error. The gene calls are TRBV4-1 and TRBJ2-3, with D tentatively TRBD1 (6 bases). The CDR3 is 15 residues long. CDR1 is MGHRA and CDR2 is YSYEKL in the germline V gene. As DNA, the CDR3 is TGCGCCAGGGGGCTCGGGGCAGGGGACCCAGAGACGCAGTATTTT. Encoded protein: CARGLGAGDPETQYF.

This sequence joins TRBV10-3 and TRBJ2-3; the match to TRBD2 covers 7 bases. Looked up from germline, CDR1 is ENHRY and CDR2 is SYGVKD. The trim removed 6 bases at V and 1 base at J, leaving 16 bases unmatched. The CDR3 has 18 residues. CDR3 amino acids: CAIRGGGSRNWGTDTQYF. Written as DNA, the CDR3 is TGTGCCATCAGGGGTGGCGGGAGTCGTAATTGGGGCACAGATACGCAGTATTTT.

The chain carries TRBV30 and TRBJ2-7; D unresolved. V was cut by 2 bases and J by 3 bases, with 8 bases left in between. Germline CDR1 reads GTSNPN; CDR2 reads SVGIG (reference sequence). This CDR3 region has 12 residues. In DNA form, the CDR3 reads TGTGCCTGGAGTCGATCCGGCTACGAGCAGTACTTC. This sequence encodes CAWSRSGYEQYF.

As for this clonotype: This may stem from a read error, because a much larger clone lies one nucleotide away. The V and J genes are TRBV12-3 or TRBV12-4 and TRBJ2-1, with D possibly TRBD1 on 5 matching bases. This CDR3 spans 12 amino acids. Trimming pared 3 bases from V and 10 bases from J, leaving 10 bases between. The chain's CDR3 is CASSFLRGEQFF. The CDR3 DNA follows: TGTGCCAGCAGTTTCCTAAGGGGAGAGCAGTTCTTC.

In the case of this clonotype: One end of the junction does not line up with germline, which may come from a read error. The rearrangement uses TRBV6-1 and TRBJ2-5, with D perhaps given as TRBD1 or TRBD2 (6 bases each). Germline loops: CDR1 MNHNS, CDR2 SASEGT. The CDR3 totals 16 residues. Here the CDR3 reads CACSEAGGRDQDTQYF. CDR3 sequence (DNA): TGTGCCTGCAGTGAAGCCGGGGGCCGGGATCAGGATACCCAGTACTTC.

Here the CDR3 DNA reads TGTGCCAGCAGGCGAGCTGGCGCAGATACGCAGTATTTT. Translating it yields CASRRAGADTQYF. The chain combines TRBV6-1 with TRBJ2-3; no reliable D call. In germline, CDR1 is MNHNS, CDR2 SASEGT. This CDR3 is 13 amino acids long. V dropped 6 bases and J dropped 4 bases, with 11 bases sitting between them.

This clonotype has at least ten counts. The chain joins TRBV6-1 to TRBJ2-1, with TRBD2 matching over 7 bases. CDR3 size: 15 residues. Germline V gene lookup returns CDR1 MNHNS and CDR2 SASEGT. After removal of 6 bases from V and 8 bases from J, the junction contained 13 bases not matched to a gene. This chain's CDR3 is CASSPGLVLQYEQFF. CDR3 coding DNA: TGTGCCAGCAGCCCTGGACTAGTATTGCAGTATGAGCAGTTCTTC.

V is TRBV6-8 and J is TRBJ2-1, with D maybe TRBD2 (6 bases). V lost 3 bases and J lost 15, with 9 bases in between. The CDR3 length is 10 residues. In germline, CDR1 is MNHGY, CDR2 SAAAGT. CDR3 bases: TGTGCCAGCAGTTATCCGGGACTGTTCTTC. This sequence encodes CASSYPGLFF.

Points on this clonotype: One junction end disagrees with the germline gene, perhaps due to a read error. The gene calls are TRBV6-1 and TRBJ2-4; TRBD1 agrees at 9 bases. The J call may be in error: the DNA end matches TRBJ2-5 better. CDR3 length equals 15 residues. Per the germline V gene, CDR1 is MNHNS and CDR2 is SASEGT. CDR3 sequence reads: CAGRPGDRDQETQYF. In DNA form, the CDR3 reads TGTGCCGGCAGGCCCGGGGACAGGGACCAAGAGACCCAGTACTTC.

The V call is TRBV11-2, the J call TRBJ2-2; D remains ambiguous. The CDR3 totals 13 residues. Between the trimmed V and J ends, which lost 6 bases and 6 bases, there was a span of 11 bases. The germline gives CDR1 SGHAT, CDR2 FQNNGV. The DNA of the CDR3 is TGTGCCAGCAGGGGCGGCTCGCCCGGGGAGCTGTTTTTT. Translated: CASRGGSPGELFF.

The table lists this clonotype with many counts. The chain joins TRBV4-1 to TRBJ2-1, with 8 bases lining up with TRBD2. The CDR3 loop spans 17 amino acids. The V segment lost 3 bases and the J segment 8 bases; nucleotides outside the gene matches: 15. The germline V gene encodes CDR1 MGHRA and CDR2 YSYEKL. CDR3 residues: CASSHERSGLGIDEQFF. The CDR3 DNA sequence: TGCGCCAGCAGCCATGAGCGTTCGGGACTAGGGATCGATGAGCAGTTCTTC.

The chain combines TRBV5-1 with TRBJ2-5; D gene ambiguous. The CDR3 consists of 15 residues. Germline CDR1 reads SGHRS; CDR2 reads YFSETQ. V shed 6 bases and J shed 5 bases, with 20 bases lying between them. This chain's CDR3 is CASTELAGYAETQYF. CDR3 coding DNA: TGCGCCAGCACCGAATTGGCAGGATATGCGGAGACCCAGTACTTC.

The chain is built from TRBV9 and TRBJ1-2; D perhaps matches TRBD1 (6 bases). Germline-derived CDR1 and CDR2 are SGDLS and YYNGEE. The CDR3 runs to 16 residues. V lost 4 bases to trimming and J lost 7 bases, with 23 bases between them. The CDR3 sequence is CASSPGDTELTSGYTF. CDR3 DNA sequence: TGTGCCAGCAGCCCCGGGGACACGGAACTTACCAGTGGCTACACCTTC. Combining the CDR3 with reference TRBV9 and TRBJ1-2 gives the whole variable domain DSGVTQTPKHLITATGQRVTLRCSPRSGDLSVYWYQQSLDQGLQFLIQYYNGEERAKGNILERFSAQQFPDLHSELNLSSLELGDSALYFCASSPGDTELTSGYTFGSGTRLTVV.

On this clonotype itself: A single base separates this from a much larger clone, so it may be a read error. V and J are TRBV3-1 and TRBJ2-1; 10 bases align to TRBD2. In germline, CDR1 is LGHDT, CDR2 YNNKEL (reference sequence). The CDR3 runs 16 residues. The J segment lost 13 bases and the V segment lost 4 bases, leaving 16 bases of the junction unmatched. The CDR3 nucleotides are TGTGCCAGCAGCCCAAAACTAGCGGGACAGCAAGAGACCCAGTTCTTC. It yields the protein CASSPKLAGQQETQFF.

This clonotype is deemed medium-sized. The chain uses TRBV6-5 and TRBJ1-2; D is perhaps TRBD1 (6 bases). Germline values: CDR1 MNHEY, CDR2 SVGAGI. V was clipped by 6 bases and J by 8 bases, with 22 bases between them. The CDR3 is 15 amino acids. The CDR3 DNA reads as TGTGCCAGCAGAGGACAGCGGGGAGTCATCGGAGGCTACACCTTC. Protein: CASRGQRGVIGGYTF.

In the case of this clonotype: The junction departs from the called germline gene at one end, perhaps through a read error. The chain joins TRBV20-1 to TRBJ2-5; 7 bases line up with TRBD2. Germline CDR1 reads DFQATT; CDR2 reads SNEGSKA (reference sequence). The CDR3 has 15 residues. CDR3 loop: CSAGVRGRDPDTQYF. The CDR3 bases are TGTAGTGCGGGAGTGCGGGGCCGTGACCCAGATACCCAGTACTTT.

This clonotype is medium-sized (0.01 to 0.1%) by share. The chain employs TRBV6-5 and TRBJ2-5; D is uncertain. The V and J ends lost 5 bases and 5 bases respectively, with 6 bases between them. CDR3 length equals 11 residues. Germline-derived CDR1 and CDR2 are MNHEY and SVGAGI. CDR3 residues: CASSNTETQYF. The CDR3 nucleotides are TGTGCCAGCAGTAATACCGAGACCCAGTACTTC.

There are many counts of this clonotype. This sequence joins TRBV11-2 and TRBJ2-1; the D is unclear. Germline V gene sequence: CDR1 SGHAT, CDR2 FQNNGV. V shed 4 bases and J shed 2 bases, with 9 bases lying between them. This CDR3 is built from 14 residues. CDR3 region: CASSSIRAYNEQFF. The CDR3 nucleotides read TGTGCCAGCAGCTCAATTAGGGCCTACAATGAGCAGTTCTTC.

This clonotype was seen more than once but under ten times. This rearrangement joins TRBV27 to TRBJ2-1; 7 bases agree with TRBD1. Trimming took 0 bases from V and 6 from J; bases not matched to a gene: 2. This CDR3 is 14 amino acids long. Germline V gene sequence: CDR1 MNHEY, CDR2 SMNVEV (reference sequence). This chain's CDR3 is CASSLSHRGNEQFF. The DNA for the CDR3 is TGTGCCAGCAGTTTATCGCACAGGGGCAATGAGCAGTTCTTC.